The source of this T cell receptor beta chain is a study of cytomegalovirus exposure and HLA in healthy donors. Study conclusions and caveats: Among donors in an Asian-associated ancestry cluster, a later analysis reportedly found fewer N-insertions than the roughly 700-donor mean. The likely explanation for a cluster of highly shared sequence variants was sequencing artifact.

All donors participated as healthy donors of bone marrow. The primer mix had 60 Vbeta and 13 Jbeta primers. Sequencing used immunoSEQ multiplex PCR; TCRdb keeps in-frame clones, though not all of them. This sample carries approximately 190,000 clones, 80% to 90% of them seen once, and the ten largest clones take 1% to 1.5%. In regard to this clone: What it recognizes is unknown.

V was shortened by 4 bases and J by 4 bases, with 11 bases between the two germline ends. The CDR3 covers 13 residues. Germline V gives CDR1 SGHTA, CDR2 FQGNSA. The source of this sequence is a man aged 25 to 40 in good health and CMV-seronegative. The sequencing input was PBMCs. This sequence joins TRBV7-2 and TRBJ2-7, with D perhaps TRBD1 (5 bases). In DNA, the CDR3 is TGTGCCAGCAGCTATGGGGCACTTTACGAGCAGTACTTC. This sequence encodes CASSYGALYEQYF.